Sequencing of this T cell receptor beta chain was carried out in a study of T cell responses to AZD1222 COVID-19 vaccine. Measured with immunoSEQ multiplex PCR; TCRdb has only the in-frame clones, and not every one. The sample includes 200,000 or so clones, almost 95% of them seen just once. General study findings and limits: Reportedly, nearly half the spike-specific TCRs target unmutated variant regions.

As to this clone: As yet, its antigen is unknown.

This CDR3 is built from 13 residues. Germline V gene sequence: CDR1 MGHRA, CDR2 YSYEKL. V lost 1 base, J lost 11 bases, and 12 bases lay in between. Here the sequenced sample was peripheral blood, taken on day 0 of AZD1222 vaccination. The source of this sequence is an adult in good health. The chain uses TRBV4-1 and TRBJ2-1; possibly TRBD2 for D (6 bases). CDR3 in amino acids: CASSQVGGEKQFF. Written as DNA, the CDR3 is TGCGCCAGCAGCCAAGTTGGAGGGGAGAAGCAGTTCTTC.